This T cell receptor beta chain appears in the sequencing data of a study of blood T cells in healthy people across ages. Then a second PCR, running about 6 to 12 cycles, was carried out with a sample-barcoded 5' primer and a J-beta primer mix. Each CDR3 protein is one row after TCRdb ran MiXCR on the 5' RACE reads. Of hundreds of thousands of distinct CDR3 sequences in the sample, around 32% were seen once. CDR1 is SGHKS, CDR2 YYEKEE, per germline (reference sequence). V dropped 0 bases and J dropped 8 bases, with 7 bases sitting between them. This CDR3 contains 12 residues. Input material: blood. This receptor was identified in a woman of 80 years or more in good health. The chain recombines TRBV5-5 with TRBJ2-3; D is undetermined. For the CDR3, the DNA is TGTGCCAGCAGCTTGGACGAGGTTACGCAGTATTTT. Amino acid sequence: CASSLDEVTQYF.